What follows is one T cell receptor (beta chain) and its context. The sample's time point: after neoadjuvant nivolumab, at surgical resection. PBMC libraries mostly used approximately 500 ng of input genomic DNA, with six replicates per sample. Here immunoSEQ multiplex PCR was the method, and the copy in TCRdb shows in-frame clones only, minus some. The profile covers 55,000 to 75,000 clones, with 70% to 90% appearing a single time and 2.5% to 3% taken by the ten largest. The sample belongs to a study of neoadjuvant anti-PD-1 for oral cavity cancer. Unmatched junction bases numbered 3, after V lost 4 bases and J lost 6 bases. The CDR3 runs 15 residues. Germline V gene data show CDR1 as WNHNN and CDR2 as SYGVQD (reference sequence).

This chain links TRBV10-1 with TRBJ2-1; 13 nucleotides line up with TRBD2. The receptor comes from a person aged 35 to 85 with oral cavity squamous cell carcinoma. The sample was PBMCs, taken after nivolumab (anti-PD-1) treatment. CDR3 region: CASSAGTSGTNEQFF. CDR3 in DNA: TGCGCCAGCAGTGCCGGGACTAGCGGGACCAATGAGCAGTTCTTC.